The present TCR beta chain was sequenced within a study of T-cell reconstitution after alpha-beta-depleted transplantation in children (dated by TCRdb to the mid-2010s). Some background on the complete study: T-cell immune reconstitution after TCRalphabeta/CD19-depleted allogeneic hematopoietic cell transplantation in children was quantitatively tracked in the study by means of TCR repertoire profiling.

As for this clonotype: The specificity of this receptor is unknown. A read error may explain this, as a much larger clone is one base away.

The CDR3 sequence holds 12 residues, the cysteine and phenylalanine included. Of all the DNA, just the CDR3 is kept, 36 bases in frame from base 1. The germline V gene encodes CDR1 KGHSH and CDR2 LQKENI. At the junction V is shortened by 2 bases and J by 5 bases, with 6 bases in between. The study at large found these results: The apparently early alphabetaT-cell count recovery about two months after transplant was reportedly dependent on only several hundred rapidly expanded clones derived from non-depleted graft cells. In some patients, the high TCRbeta diversity seen at day 60 was put down to recipient T cells and intrathymic progenitors that had survived conditioning. Over the following months the frequencies of hyperexpanded clones went down, and after one year T-cell counts and TCRbeta diversity were mostly credited to newly produced T cells.

The library was built by means of PCR. The reads were generated on an Illumina HiSeq 2500. TCR libraries were prepared with molecular barcoding, using unique molecular identifiers to normalize TCRbeta repertoire quantification. The raw public data were reprocessed by TCRdb itself: fastp quality trimming at Q25, MiXCR clonotype calling, in-frame beta chains only. Merged by CDR3 protein, the rows form single entries marked with the most common genes and DNA. The sample table holds about 27,000 distinct CDR3 sequences, of which 5.5% to 7.5% were seen once. In total, the top ten clones hold 5.5% to 7% of the sample. According to the study, the label for this sample's treatment or condition signals: allogeneic hematopoietic cell transplantation with graft depleted of TCRalphabeta T cells and CD19 B cells. The transplant recipients were children given TCRalphabeta/CD19-depleted allogeneic hematopoietic cell grafts.

The sequence derives from a male patient younger than 18 who had a stem cell transplant for acute myeloid leukemia, so the T cells may come from the graft donor. Sequenced here: PBMCs, mostly from graft donor cells, sampled 180 days after TCRalphabeta/CD19-depleted stem cell transplant. Here the chain combines TRBV18 and TRBJ2-5; the D gene cannot be resolved reliably. The DNA is as follows: TGTGCCAGCTCACCAGGGCGGGAGACCCAGTACTTC. Its product reads: CASSPGRETQYF.